The 5 T cell receptor beta chains presented below share a single source sample, sequenced in a study of shared clonotypes between healthy human individuals (dated by TCRdb to the early 2020s). The library was prepared using the immunoSEQ multiplex PCR assay. Drawn from immuneACCESS, this table holds only the in-frame rearrangements with V and J called that TCRdb kept. Clones are partly lost; checked studies trace under half to an unresolved V gene and leave the rest unexplained. In all, the sample holds about a million clones, and roughly 72% of those were seen once. The top ten constitute over 1.3% of the sample. The sequencing input was memory CD4+ T cells sorted from blood. Reading the label with the study, this specimen's cell subset or site is: CD45RA-negative fraction. These receptors were obtained from a man between 18 and 29 years old in good health.

V is TRBV7-6 and J is TRBJ1-1; no firm D call. The CDR3 sequence is 17 residues long. Germline loops: CDR1 SGHVS, CDR2 FNYEAQ. V lost 1 base and J lost 2, with 17 bases in between. The CDR3 region is CASSLEVLGELNTEAFF. As DNA, the CDR3 is TGTGCCAGCAGCTTAGAGGTACTTGGGGAATTAAACACTGAAGCTTTCTTT.

This chain connects TRBV11-1 to TRBJ1-4; no definite D call. Germline values: CDR1 SGHAT, CDR2 FQDESV (reference sequence). CDR3 length: 14 residues. V lost 5 bases and J lost 6, with 13 bases in between. The CDR3 is CASSPTGRDEKLFF. For the CDR3, the DNA is TGTGCCAGCAGCCCGACGGGGAGGGATGAAAAACTGTTTTTT.

This chain links TRBV27 with TRBJ2-1, with D unresolved. The V gene's germline CDR1 is MNHEY and CDR2 SMNVEV (reference sequence). V lost 2 bases and J lost 9, with 8 bases in between. CDR3 length equals 12 residues. The DNA for the CDR3 is TGTGCCAGCAGTTTAAGGTTTGGTGAGCAGTTCTTC. This encodes CASSLRFGEQFF.

This clone was found once. V usage is TRBV19 and J usage is TRBJ1-5; D not resolved. Germline CDR1 is LNHDA and CDR2 is SQIVND (reference sequence). V was cut by 10 bases and J by 0 bases, with 19 bases left in between. This CDR3 region has 16 residues. CDR3 in amino acids: CATHKEGRLSNQPQHF. Written as DNA, the CDR3 is TGTGCCACGCACAAAGAAGGCAGGCTTAGCAATCAGCCCCAGCATTTT.

The chain combines TRBV5-5 with TRBJ1-4, with 9 bases fitting TRBD1. The CDR3 loop spans 14 amino acids. V was pared by 4 bases and J by 4 bases, with 2 bases of the junction left unmatched. Germline CDR1 reads SGHKS; CDR2 reads YYEKEE (reference sequence). The CDR3 here is CASSQDRGNEKLFF. The CDR3 region has the DNA TGTGCCAGCAGCCAGGACAGGGGTAATGAAAAACTGTTTTTT.